This paragraph covers one TCR beta chain sequence. What it recognizes is unknown. This sample was taken from a study of CD8 T cells in Susac syndrome. Background on the study: Within the sequenced Susac syndrome patient group, five or six exhibited active disease and under 10 were in remission.

Reverse transcription used roughly 0.5 to 1 ug RNA and random hexamers. Using its own MiXCR run on the immunoSEQ multiplex PCR reads, TCRdb lists one record per CDR3 protein. The data hold about 180,000 distinct CDR3 sequences, with roughly 94% observed a single time. The germline CDR1 and CDR2 sequences are DFQATT and SNEGSKA (reference sequence). This CDR3 comprises 13 residues. V dropped 0 bases and J dropped 3 bases, with 7 bases sitting between them. The study, taken as a whole, reports: Within Susac syndrome CD4+ T cell repertoires, clonal expansion was not evident.

Sequences were obtained from CD4+ T cells from PBMCs. The chain has TRBV20-1 and TRBJ2-3; D is uncertain. This TCR was sampled from a human donor with Susac syndrome. The CDR3 DNA follows: TGCAGTGCTAGAGAGGCCCGAACAGATACGCAGTATTTT. This encodes CSAREARTDTQYF.